One and the same sample provided the 14 T cell receptor beta chains below, sequenced in a study of Graves' ophthalmopathy and Graves' hyperthyroidism. As the template, RNA transcripts were used to amplify TCR beta CDR3 regions. Amplification began with first-round RT-PCR using HTBI primers, then second-round multiplex PCR was performed. From the multiplex PCR reads, TCRdb called clonotypes with MiXCR, one entry per CDR3 protein. This sample has approximately 700,000 distinct CDR3 sequences, with roughly two fifths found just once. Sequencing used peripheral blood. These receptors came from an adult man with Graves' ophthalmopathy.

V and J are TRBV25-1 and TRBJ2-2; perhaps TRBD2 as D (5 bases). Between the trimmed V and J ends, which lost 11 bases and 2 bases, there was a span of 24 bases. Germline CDR1 and CDR2: MGHDK and SYGVNS. This CDR3 has 17 residues. Here the CDR3 DNA reads TGTGCCTGGAGTGCCACTAGTGTGTCGACCAACACCGGGGAGCTGTTTTTT. As protein: CAWSATSVSTNTGELFF.

This clonotype has just a few counts. The junction and the germline gene differ at one end; a read error may be behind it. The V and J genes are TRBV10-3 and TRBJ1-5; no reliable D call. CDR3 length: 15 amino acids. Per germline, CDR1 ENHRY and CDR2 SYGVKD. The CDR3 DNA sequence: TGTGCCAGCAGTTACGACCAATATAGCAATCAGCCCCAGCATTTT. This encodes CASSYDQYSNQPQHF.

This clonotype was counted at least ten times. V gene TRBV10-3 combines with J gene TRBJ1-1; D is possibly TRBD1 (5 bases). The germline V gene encodes CDR1 ENHRY and CDR2 SYGVKD. V lost 4 bases to trimming and J lost 8 bases, with 11 bases between them. The CDR3 totals 12 residues. The CDR3 coding sequence is TGTGCCATCAGTGGGGGCAGGGTGGAAGCTTTCTTT. Amino acids: CAISGGRVEAFF.

In regard to this clonotype: With a far larger clone one base away, a read error is the likely cause. This chain links TRBV12-3 or TRBV12-4 with TRBJ2-7, with D possibly TRBD1 on 6 matching bases. CDR3 length: 12 residues. The CDR3 region has the DNA TGTGCCAGCAGTTCAGGACAGTACGAGCAGTGCTTC. Translating gives CASSSGQYEQCF.

The table lists this clonotype with a few counts. The chain uses TRBV7-9 and TRBJ1-2, with D hard to call. Per germline, CDR1 SEHNR and CDR2 FQNEAQ (reference sequence). The V and J ends lost 5 bases and 0 bases respectively, with 16 bases between them. The CDR3 runs 16 residues. CDR3 residues: CASSQVDGSANYGYTF. CDR3 DNA: TGTGCCAGCAGCCAAGTTGATGGGTCAGCTAACTATGGCTACACCTTC.

This chain links TRBV5-1 with TRBJ1-4; TRBD1 might be the D (6 bases). The CDR3 contains 17 residues. Trimming cost V 4 bases and J 3 bases, with 19 bases left between them. Germline V gene data show CDR1 as SGHRS and CDR2 as YFSETQ. As DNA, the CDR3 is TGCGCCAGCAGCCGGGACACCCAAGCTGCTTCTAATGAAAAACTGTTTTTT. Amino acids: CASSRDTQAASNEKLFF.

The CDR3 reads CASSPPGYYGYTF. Here the CDR3 DNA reads TGTGCCAGCAGTCCCCCGGGGTACTATGGCTACACCTTC. The rearrangement uses TRBV2 and TRBJ1-2; D gene unclear. Trimming removed 5 bases from V and 3 bases from J, with 10 bases in between. Germline loops: CDR1 SNHLY, CDR2 FYNNEI. This CDR3 is 13 amino acids long. Variable domain in full (rest from reference TRBV2 and TRBJ1-2): EPEVTQTPSHQVTQMGQEVILRCVPISNHLYFYWYRQILGQKVEFLVSFYNNEISEKSEIFDDQFSVERPDGSNFTLKIRSTKLEDSAMYFCASSPPGYYGYTFGSGTRLTVV.

This clonotype was detected ten times or more. The J gene is TRBJ1-2, the V gene TRBV12-3 or TRBV12-4; tentative D call: TRBD1 (6 bases). This CDR3 is 13 amino acids long. Trimming left V 6 bases short and J 2 bases short, with 10 bases between. The CDR3 region is CASRRDRNYGYTF. Here the CDR3 DNA reads TGTGCCAGCAGGCGCGACAGGAACTATGGCTACACCTTC.

This chain joins TRBV4-1 and TRBJ1-6; 8 bases agree with TRBD1. Germline V lookup: CDR1 MGHRA, CDR2 YSYEKL. There are 16 residues in the CDR3. V shed 1 base and J 7 bases; nucleotides not matched to a gene: 6. The CDR3 loop is CASSQGQGIGNSPLHF. As DNA, the CDR3 is TGCGCCAGCAGCCAAGGACAGGGGATAGGGAATTCACCCCTCCACTTT.

This clonotype was counted a few times. CDR3 coding DNA: TGTGCCAGCAGTTTAGGTGCCACACCCACTGAAGCTTTCTTT. It translates to CASSLGATPTEAFF. The genes are TRBV12-3 or TRBV12-4 and TRBJ1-1; D ambiguous. The CDR3 spans 14 residues. Deletions cut 1 base from V and 4 bases from J, with 10 bases between.

V usage is TRBV10-3 and J usage is TRBJ1-1; the match to TRBD1 covers 8 bases. Germline-derived CDR1 and CDR2 are ENHRY and SYGVKD. Unmatched junction bases numbered 7, after V lost 2 bases and J lost 5 bases. The CDR3 is 15 amino acids. The CDR3 bases are TGTGCCATCAGTGAGGCGACAGGGGATTATACTGAAGCTTTCTTT. Protein: CAISEATGDYTEAFF.

This clonotype appeared many times. The genes are TRBV7-9 and TRBJ2-7; TRBD1 matches at 9 bases. V gave up 4 bases and J gave up 3 bases; unmatched junction bases: 4. This CDR3 contains 14 residues. The germline CDR1 and CDR2 sequences are SEHNR and FQNEAQ (reference sequence). The CDR3 DNA sequence: TGTGCCAGCAGCTGGGGGGGACAGGGCTACGAGCAGTACTTC. It specifies CASSWGGQGYEQYF.

This clonotype came up a few times. V and J are TRBV10-3 and TRBJ1-1; tentative D call: TRBD1 (6 bases). V lost 10 bases and J 1 base, leaving 25 bases between the germline ends. The CDR3 has 17 residues. Germline CDR1 and CDR2: ENHRY and SYGVKD. The CDR3 loop reads CASTPGGAGVKNTEAFF. The CDR3 region has the DNA TGTGCCAGCACCCCCGGGGGTGCAGGGGTTAAGAACACTGAAGCTTTCTTT.

The sample holds many counts of this clonotype. The rearrangement joins TRBV13 to TRBJ2-7; TRBD1 might be the D (6 bases). The CDR3 totals 15 residues. V shed 0 bases and J shed 2 bases, with 11 bases lying between them. Germline V gene sequence: CDR1 PRHDT, CDR2 FYEKMQ (reference sequence). DNA for the CDR3: TGTGCCAGCAGCTTAGGAACAGGGAGCACCTACGAGCAGTACTTC. As protein: CASSLGTGSTYEQYF.